A single sample gave rise to the 12 T cell receptor beta chains below, sequenced in a study of CXCR3-negative and CXCR3-positive naive CD8 T cells. The study, taken as a whole, reports: The TRB CDR3s that CXCR3-positive naive cells carried were more hydrophobic than those of CXCR3-negative naive cells.

Through 5' RACE with UMI labels, the TRB cDNA libraries were prepared. TCRdb derives one entry per CDR3 protein from the 5' RACE reads, leaving out DNA. This table lists roughly 99,000 distinct CDR3 sequences. No antigen has been assigned to these receptors. The source material was naive CXCR3+ CD8+ T cells from blood. Subset specified: CD45RO-CCR7+CD27+CD95- naive CD8+ T cells expressing CXCR3 (TNR3+). The receptors were gathered from a human donor in good health. Some clones in this sample may be carry-over from other donors' samples.

This rearrangement joins TRBV9 to TRBJ2-7; the D gene TCRdb calls, TRBD1, cannot be checked with no DNA. CDR1 is SGDLS and CDR2 is YYNGEE in the germline V gene. The CDR3 totals 13 residues. The CDR3 sequence: CASSGGGAYEQYF.

The chain has TRBV29-1 and TRBJ2-5; the TCRdb D gene call, TRBD2, has no DNA to confirm it. The germline V gene has CDR1 SQVTM and CDR2 ANQGSEA. The CDR3 runs to 15 residues. CDR3 amino acids: CSVEGTPEDQETQYF.

The chain couples TRBV7-9 to TRBJ1-1; TCRdb names TRBD1, which stays unverified in the absence of DNA. CDR3 length: 15 amino acids. Germline CDR1 and CDR2: SEHNR and FQNEAQ (reference sequence). The CDR3 loop is CASSLVGGPDTEAFF.

The V and J genes are TRBV7-9 and TRBJ2-7; TCRdb designates TRBD1, a call that cannot be tested without DNA. Germline CDR1 SEHNR, CDR2 FQNEAQ (reference sequence). The CDR3 is 15 residues long. This CDR3 reads CASSPRDSSSYEQYF.

The V and J genes are TRBV7-9 and TRBJ2-2; with no DNA, the TCRdb D assignment of TRBD1 cannot be verified. The length of the CDR3 is 18 residues. The germline V gene encodes CDR1 SEHNR and CDR2 FQNEAQ (reference sequence). Here the CDR3 reads CASHGELPGTANTGELFF. The variable domain in full, completed from reference TRBV7-9 and TRBJ2-2, reads DTGVSQNPRHKITKRGQNVTFRCDPISEHNRLYWYRQTLGQGPEFLTYFQNEAQLEKSRLLSDRFSAERPKGSFSTLEIQRTEQGDSAMYLCASHGELPGTANTGELFFGEGSRLTVL.

The rearrangement links TRBV29-1 to TRBJ2-7; the TRBD1 assignment by TCRdb is unverifiable without DNA. Germline V gene data show CDR1 as SQVTM and CDR2 as ANQGSEA. CDR3 length equals 14 residues. The CDR3 loop is CSVEDGLGAHEQYF.

The chain combines TRBV7-9 with TRBJ2-5; lacking DNA, the TRBD1 call made by TCRdb goes unchecked. The CDR3 consists of 14 residues. Per the germline V gene, CDR1 is SEHNR and CDR2 is FQNEAQ (reference sequence). The CDR3 sequence is CASSTPGPQETQYF.

The chain has TRBV28 and TRBJ2-3; absent DNA, TCRdb's TRBD1 call cannot be checked. Germline CDR1 MDHEN, CDR2 SYDVKM. This CDR3 spans 14 amino acids. CDR3 amino acids: CASSGRTSSDTQYF.

V gene TRBV10-3 combines with J gene TRBJ2-6. Germline assignment: CDR1 ENHRY and CDR2 SYGVKD. This CDR3 is built from 17 residues. The CDR3 reads CAISEDHLGSGANVLTF.

V usage is TRBV28 and J usage is TRBJ2-7; TCRdb's assignment of TRBD1 cannot be checked, as there is no DNA. In germline, CDR1 is MDHEN, CDR2 SYDVKM. CDR3 length equals 13 residues. Here the CDR3 reads CASSLRDSYEQYF. Combining the CDR3 with reference TRBV28 and TRBJ2-7 gives the whole variable domain DVKVTQSSRYLVKRTGEKVFLECVQDMDHENMFWYRQDPGLGLRLIYFSYDVKMKEKGDIPEGYSVSREKKERFSLILESASTNQTSMYLCASSLRDSYEQYFGPGTRLTVT.

V and J are TRBV10-3 and TRBJ2-5; no DNA is available, so the TRBD1 call from TCRdb remains unchecked. CDR3 length: 19 amino acids. Germline-derived CDR1 and CDR2 are ENHRY and SYGVKD. The CDR3 spells CAISESGPVGGDPQETQYF.

The chain uses TRBV30 and TRBJ1-5. Germline V gene data show CDR1 as GTSNPN and CDR2 as SVGIG (reference sequence). This CDR3 spans 13 amino acids. CDR3 sequence: CAWSGQGYQPQHF. Full variable domain (rest looked up from reference TRBV30 and TRBJ1-5): SQTIHQWPATLVQPVGSPLSLECTVEGTSNPNLYWYRQAAGRGLQLLFYSVGIGQISSEVPQNLSASRPQDRQFILSSKKLLLSDSGFYLCAWSGQGYQPQHFGDGTRLSIL.